The 26 T cell receptor beta chains listed next were all sequenced from one sample in a study of T cell repertoires in cytomegalovirus infection. Which antigens these TCRs recognize remains unknown. TCRdb called the reads again in MiXCR, with one record for every CDR3 protein. The sample contains approximately 140,000 distinct CDR3 sequences, 20% to 30% of which appear only once. The sample was PBMCs, sequenced either directly or after in vitro stimulation (not recorded which). Receptor source: a human donor in good health (CMV status not recorded). Some clones in this sample may be carry-over from other donors' samples.

This clonotype is a singleton in its sample. The chain recombines TRBV20-1 with TRBJ2-1, with D possibly matching TRBD1 (5 bases). Germline CDR1 reads DFQATT; CDR2 reads SNEGSKA (reference sequence). This CDR3 is 17 amino acids long. The V end lost 0 bases, the J end lost 2 bases, and 17 bases lay between the germline ends. CDR3 protein: CSARDRRAAITYNEQFF. CDR3 sequence (DNA): TGCAGTGCTAGAGATCGCAGGGCCGCTATCACCTACAATGAGCAGTTCTTC.

This clonotype was counted ten times or more. The V gene is TRBV7-8, the J gene TRBJ1-1; TRBD1 matches 8 bases. After removal of 2 bases from V and 1 base from J, the junction contained 3 bases not matched to a gene. Per germline, CDR1 SGHVS and CDR2 FQNEAQ. The CDR3 has 15 amino acids. The CDR3 region has the DNA TGTGCCAGCAGCTTAACGGACAGGGCGAACACTGAAGCTTTCTTT. This encodes CASSLTDRANTEAFF.

This clonotype has at least ten counts. CDR3 bases: TGTGCCAGCAGTTTCAGGGGTCACAATCAGCCCCAGCATTTT. It translates to CASSFRGHNQPQHF. The chain carries TRBV28 and TRBJ1-5; D perhaps matches TRBD1 (6 bases). CDR1 is MDHEN, CDR2 SYDVKM, per germline. The CDR3 length is 14 residues. V was clipped by 3 bases and J by 3 bases, with 9 bases between them.

This clonotype was recorded a few times. V is TRBV28 and J is TRBJ2-2, with D perhaps matching TRBD2 (5 bases). The germline gives CDR1 MDHEN, CDR2 SYDVKM. The germline V and J ends were trimmed by 11 bases and 7 bases, with 17 bases remaining between them. The CDR3 loop spans 13 amino acids. The CDR3 is CASGSEAIGELFF. The CDR3 DNA reads TGTGCCTCGGGGTCCGAGGCAATCGGGGAGCTGTTTTTT.

This chain connects TRBV9 to TRBJ1-2; 8 bases map to TRBD1. This CDR3 contains 15 residues. V lost 3 bases, J lost 5 bases, and 9 bases stayed unmatched. Germline V CDR1 and CDR2: SGDLS, YYNGEE. The CDR3: CASSAQLTGEYGYTF. As DNA, the CDR3 is TGTGCCAGCAGCGCACAACTGACAGGGGAATATGGCTACACCTTC.

This clonotype was counted a single time. This chain uses TRBV7-1 with TRBJ2-3; possible D gene TRBD2, 5 bases. TRBV7-1 is designated an ORF whose function remains uncertain. The CDR3 runs to 16 residues. V lost 6 bases, J lost 0 bases, and 16 bases lay in between. DNA of the CDR3: TGTGCCAGCAGACAACTTCGCGGGCCGAGCACAGATACGCAGTATTTT. Protein product: CASRQLRGPSTDTQYF.

V and J are TRBV20-1 and TRBJ2-2, with D maybe TRBD2 (6 bases). V was trimmed by 3 bases and J by 3 bases, leaving 14 bases between them. CDR1 DFQATT and CDR2 SNEGSKA come from the germline V gene (reference sequence). The CDR3 extends over 15 amino acids. CDR3: CSARDGGKDTGELFF. The CDR3 DNA reads TGCAGTGCTAGGGATGGCGGGAAAGACACCGGGGAGCTGTTTTTT.

About this clonotype itself: An end of the junction does not agree with germline; a read error may underlie this. CDR3 bases: TGCCCTAGCTTAATCCCCCAACAGGGCATAATAACTGGGGAGCAGTACTTC. Residues: CPSLIPQQGIITGEQYF. The chain combines TRBV27 with TRBJ2-7, with a tentative D call TRBD1 (6 bases). Germline values: CDR1 MNHEY, CDR2 SMNVEV (reference sequence). The CDR3 runs to 17 residues.

Worth noting for this clonotype: An end of the junction differs from the germline gene, which may be a read error. The rearrangement links TRBV5-4 to TRBJ1-1, with a tentative D call TRBD1 (6 bases). The CDR3 extends over 14 amino acids. Germline CDR1 is SGHNT and CDR2 is YYREEE (reference sequence). The CDR3 loop is CASNLDSQNTEAFF. CDR3 DNA sequence: TGTGCCAGCAACTTGGACAGTCAGAACACTGAAGCTTTCTTT.

The chain recombines TRBV29-1 with TRBJ1-1; 8 bases are a match to TRBD1. Germline CDR1 SQVTM, CDR2 ANQGSEA. This CDR3 has 11 amino acids. Trimming took 7 bases from V and 6 from J; bases not matched to a gene: 4. This chain's CDR3 is CSADRAAEAFF. The CDR3 DNA reads as TGCAGCGCGGACAGGGCGGCTGAAGCTTTCTTT.

This clonotype was counted a few times. The chain recombines TRBV14 with TRBJ1-1, with a weak D call TRBD1 (5 bases). The CDR3 spans 15 residues. CDR1 is SGHDN, CDR2 FVKESK, per germline. V shed 4 bases and J shed 1 base, with 13 bases lying between them. CDR3 nucleotide sequence: TGTGCCAGCAGCCGTCGAGGGGCTGGGAACACTGAAGCTTTCTTT. It codes for CASSRRGAGNTEAFF.

This clonotype was detected ten times or more. The V call is TRBV7-3, the J call TRBJ1-3, with D possibly matching TRBD1 (6 bases). This CDR3 comprises 15 residues. Trimming cost V 5 bases and J 5 bases, with 16 bases left between them. The germline V gene encodes CDR1 SGHTA and CDR2 FQGTGA. CDR3 nucleotides: TGTGCCAGCAGCGAGGGGGGCCATGGGAGAAACACCATATATTTT. Its protein product is CASSEGGHGRNTIYF.

This clonotype occurred a few times. V is TRBV4-3 and J is TRBJ1-1, with 7 bases that match TRBD1. This CDR3 is 16 amino acids long. The V segment lost 1 base and the J segment 0 bases; nucleotides outside the gene matches: 5. Germline V CDR1 and CDR2: LGHNA, YSLEER. For the CDR3, the DNA is TGCGCCAGCAGCCAAGGTGGAGACAGGGTGAACACTGAAGCTTTCTTT. It yields the protein CASSQGGDRVNTEAFF.

This clonotype appeared many times. This rearrangement joins TRBV7-8 to TRBJ2-1; weak D call: TRBD2 (6 bases). Germline V gives CDR1 SGHVS, CDR2 FQNEAQ. The V end was cut by 6 bases, the J end by 3 bases, with 15 bases between. There are 15 residues in the CDR3. CDR3: CASSYGTSLYNEQFF. The CDR3, as DNA: TGTGCCAGCAGTTACGGGACTTCCCTCTACAATGAGCAGTTCTTC.

The table lists this clonotype with a few counts. The V call is TRBV7-8, the J call TRBJ1-5; D remains unclear. CDR1 and CDR2 from the germline V gene are SGHVS and FQNEAQ. Trimming left V 6 bases short and J 7 bases short, with 16 bases between. The CDR3 consists of 14 residues. The CDR3 nucleotides are TGTGCCAGCAGTCCTATGTTAGCCCCGCAGCCCCAGCATTTT. This encodes CASSPMLAPQPQHF.

This chain joins TRBV6-4 and TRBJ2-2; TRBD2 aligns across 9 bases. Per germline, CDR1 MRHNA and CDR2 SNTAGT. The trim removed 2 bases at V and 2 bases at J, leaving 6 bases unmatched. The CDR3 is 17 residues long. The CDR3 spells CASSDNRLAGNTGELFF. The CDR3 nucleotides are TGTGCCAGCAGTGACAACCGGCTAGCGGGAAACACCGGGGAGCTGTTTTTT.

The J gene is TRBJ1-1, the V gene TRBV12-3 or TRBV12-4; D possibly corresponds to TRBD1 (5 bases). V shed 5 bases and J shed 4 bases, with 17 bases lying between them. CDR3 length: 15 amino acids. The CDR3 protein is CASSTGRIEGTEAFF. The CDR3, as DNA: TGTGCCAGCAGTACAGGACGGATAGAAGGCACTGAAGCTTTCTTT.

The V call is TRBV2, the J call TRBJ2-3, with 7 bases identical to TRBD2. Looked up from germline, CDR1 is SNHLY and CDR2 is FYNNEI. V shed 7 bases, J shed 0 bases, and the junction held 4 bases outside the gene matches. This CDR3 has 14 amino acids. CDR3 residues: CASTLAESTDTQYF. The CDR3 DNA sequence: TGTGCCAGCACTCTAGCGGAAAGCACAGATACGCAGTATTTT.

The chain couples TRBV9 to TRBJ2-5, with 12 bases that match TRBD2. The CDR3 contains 17 residues. Per germline, CDR1 SGDLS and CDR2 YYNGEE. The V and J ends lost 0 bases and 1 base, in that order; junction bases with no gene match: 4. The CDR3 nucleotides are TGTGCCAGCAGCGTAGAAGGGACTAGCGGGCTCCAAGAGACCCAGTACTTC. Protein product: CASSVEGTSGLQETQYF.

The J gene is TRBJ2-1, the V gene TRBV5-1; 10 bases agree with TRBD2. V dropped 0 bases and J dropped 8; count of bases not matched to a gene: 8. Germline CDR1 and CDR2: SGHRS and YFSETQ. The CDR3 extends over 16 amino acids. The CDR3 spells CASSLEPSGRIDEQFF. CDR3 coding DNA: TGCGCCAGCAGCTTGGAGCCTAGCGGGAGAATAGATGAGCAGTTCTTC.

This clonotype was observed a handful of times. CDR3 sequence reads: CSARALEERRGLSTDTQYF. The CDR3 DNA reads TGCAGTGCTAGAGCTTTGGAAGAGAGGCGGGGGCTCTCCACAGATACGCAGTATTTT. The chain is built from TRBV20-1 and TRBJ2-3; possible D gene TRBD2, 7 bases. The CDR3 sequence is 19 residues long. CDR1 is DFQATT and CDR2 is SNEGSKA in the germline V gene (reference sequence). V gave up 1 base and J gave up 2 bases, with 25 bases separating them.

V usage is TRBV18 and J usage is TRBJ2-1, with a weak D call TRBD2 (7 bases). The CDR3 runs to 13 residues. CDR1 is KGHSH and CDR2 is LQKENI in the germline V gene. V shed 3 bases and J shed 13 bases, with 16 bases lying between them. The CDR3 DNA sequence: TGTGCCAGCTCACCGCAACGAGGGGGGGTTCAGTTCTTC. Its protein product is CASSPQRGGVQFF.

This rearrangement joins TRBV29-1 to TRBJ2-5, with D uncertain. CDR1 and CDR2 (germline): SQVTM, ANQGSEA. This CDR3 region has 12 residues. V lost 4 bases, J lost 1 base, and 7 bases lay in between. CDR3 protein: CSVVFGQETQYF. The CDR3 nucleotides are TGCAGCGTTGTTTTCGGCCAAGAGACCCAGTACTTC.

A few counts support this clonotype. The V and J genes are TRBV7-1 and TRBJ2-1; 14 nucleotides agree with TRBD2. TRBV7-1 is annotated as an ORF whose role is uncertain. CDR3 length: 16 amino acids. After removal of 2 bases from V and 5 bases from J, the junction contained 2 bases not matched to a gene. The chain's CDR3 is CASSSRLAGGHNEQFF. The CDR3 nucleotides are TGTGCCAGCAGCTCAAGACTAGCGGGAGGGCACAATGAGCAGTTCTTC.

This clonotype has ten or more counts. One junction end disagrees with the germline gene, perhaps due to a read error. V is TRBV7-2 and J is TRBJ2-1; perhaps D is TRBD1 or TRBD2 (5 bases each). The CDR3 totals 13 residues. CDR1 is SGHTA, CDR2 FQGNSA, per germline. The CDR3 region has the DNA TGTGCCAGCATGACGCCGGTGGGAGCGGACGGGGCCTTC. It yields the protein CASMTPVGADGAF.

The rearrangement joins TRBV28 to TRBJ2-1, with D possibly called TRBD1 or TRBD2 (10 bases each). This CDR3 contains 19 residues. In germline, CDR1 is MDHEN, CDR2 SYDVKM. Trimming shortened V by 6 bases and J by 8 bases, and 32 bases separated the two germline ends. The CDR3 nucleotides are TGTGCCAGCAGCGAGACAGGGGGCTCGTCTAGCGGGAGCCTGTATGAGCAGTTCTTC. It is translated as CASSETGGSSSGSLYEQFF.